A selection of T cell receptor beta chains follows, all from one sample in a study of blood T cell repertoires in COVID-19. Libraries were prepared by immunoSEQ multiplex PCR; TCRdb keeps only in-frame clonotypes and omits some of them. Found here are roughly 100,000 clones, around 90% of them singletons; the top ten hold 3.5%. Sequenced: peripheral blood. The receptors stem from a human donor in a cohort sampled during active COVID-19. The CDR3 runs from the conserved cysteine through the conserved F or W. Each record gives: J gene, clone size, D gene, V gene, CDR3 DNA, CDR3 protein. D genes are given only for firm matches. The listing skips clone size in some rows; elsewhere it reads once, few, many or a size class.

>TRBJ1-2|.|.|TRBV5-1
TGCGCCAGCAGCTTGGGGGCCGTGGGGGGATCCTATGGCTACACCTTC
CASSLGAVGGSYGYTF
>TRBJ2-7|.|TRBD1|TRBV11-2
TGTGCCAGCAGCGGGTCACAGGGGGTAGCCTACGAGCAGTACTTC
CASSGSQGVAYEQYF
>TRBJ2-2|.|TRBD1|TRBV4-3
TGCGCCAGCAGGAAAGACAGGGTCGACACCGGGGAGCTGTTTTTT
CASRKDRVDTGELFF
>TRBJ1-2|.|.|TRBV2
TGTGCCAGCAAATCAGACTCCAACTATGGCTACACCTTC
CASKSDSNYGYTF
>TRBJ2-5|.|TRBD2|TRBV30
TGTGCCTGGAGTGAGCCACAACTAGCGGGGGGGCGGGAGACCCAGTACTTC
CAWSEPQLAGGRETQYF
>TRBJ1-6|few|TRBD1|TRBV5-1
TGCGCCAGCAACACCGGGACAGGGGATATACCCCTCCACTTT
CASNTGTGDIPLHF
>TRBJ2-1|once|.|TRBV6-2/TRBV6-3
TGTGCCAGCAGTTACGTAGCGTTCTACAATGAGCAGTTCTTC
CASSYVAFYNEQFF
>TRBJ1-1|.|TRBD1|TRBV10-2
TGCGCCAGCGGCACAGGGGGGAACACTGAAGCTTTCTTT
CASGTGGNTEAFF
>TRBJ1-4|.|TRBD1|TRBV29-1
TGCAGCGCCAGTTCTGGACAGGCCAACTATGAAAAACTGTTTTTT
CSASSGQANYEKLFF
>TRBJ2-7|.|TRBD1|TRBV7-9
TGTGCCAGCAGCAACCGGGACAGGGGGCAATACGAGCAGTACTTC
CASSNRDRGQYEQYF
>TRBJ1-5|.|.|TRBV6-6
TGTGCCAGCAGTTACGGTGGTCGGAGATATCAGCCCCAGCATTTT
CASSYGGRRYQPQHF
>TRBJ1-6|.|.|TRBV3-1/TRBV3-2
TGTGCCAGCAGCCAAGCGGCAGGGGATTCACCCCTCCACTTT
CASSQAAGDSPLHF
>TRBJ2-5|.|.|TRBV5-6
TGTGCCAGCAACGACTACGAACGCGGGGTCTGGGAGACCCAGTACTTC
CASNDYERGVWETQYF
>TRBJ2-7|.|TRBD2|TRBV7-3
TGTGCCAGCAGCTTAGCGGGGGGGTCCTCCTACGAGCAGTACTTC
CASSLAGGSSYEQYF
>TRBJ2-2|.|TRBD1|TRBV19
TGTGCCAGTAGAGGGACAGCGAACACCGGGGAGCTGTTTTTT
CASRGTANTGELFF
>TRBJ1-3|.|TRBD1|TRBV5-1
TGCGCCAGCAGCTTGGCCAAATCCGGGACAGGGCGCCATTTATCTGGAAACACCATATATTTT
CASSLAKSGTGRHLSGNTIYF
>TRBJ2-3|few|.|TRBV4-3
TGCGCCAGCAGCCCCGGGAGAGGGCGCGCAGATACGCAGTATTTT
CASSPGRGRADTQYF
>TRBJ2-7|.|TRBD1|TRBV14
TGTGCCAGCAGCCAGACAGGGGGTACCTACGAGCAGTACTTC
CASSQTGGTYEQYF
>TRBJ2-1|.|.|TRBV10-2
TGCGCCAGCAGTGAGCTAGACCCTATCTACAATGAGCAGTTCTTC
CASSELDPIYNEQFF
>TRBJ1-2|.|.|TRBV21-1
TGTGCCAGCAGCAAAATGCGGGGCGAGATCTATGGCTACACCTTC
CASSKMRGEIYGYTF
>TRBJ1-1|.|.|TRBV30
TGTGCCTGGGGTCTACAGACGAACACTGAAGCTTTCTTT
CAWGLQTNTEAFF
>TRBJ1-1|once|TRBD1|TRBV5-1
TGCGCCAGCGGCAGGACAGGGCACACTGAAGCTTTCTTT
CASGRTGHTEAFF
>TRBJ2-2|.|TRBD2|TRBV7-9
TGTGCCAGCAGCGCCGGGGGACTAGCCTTCCGGGAGCTGTTTTTT
CASSAGGLAFRELFF
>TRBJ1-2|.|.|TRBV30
TGTGCCTGGAACCGGCGGGCGGATGGCTACACCTTC
CAWNRRADGYTF
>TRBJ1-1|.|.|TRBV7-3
TGTGCCAGCAGCTGGAGAGGGAACACTGAAGCTTTCTTT
CASSWRGNTEAFF
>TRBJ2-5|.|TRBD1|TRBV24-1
TGTGCCACCAGTGACCCAGGGGGCGAGACCCAGTACTTC
CATSDPGGETQYF
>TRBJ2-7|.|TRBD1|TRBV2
TGTGCCAGCAGTTTGGACAGGGCCGGCTCCTACGAGCAGTACTTC
CASSLDRAGSYEQYF
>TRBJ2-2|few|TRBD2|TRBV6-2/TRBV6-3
TGTGCCAGCAGCGGGACTAGCAACACCGGGGAGCTGTTTTTT
CASSGTSNTGELFF
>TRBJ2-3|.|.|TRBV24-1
TGTGCCACCAGTGACCCCTCCCTAAGGCAGTATTTT
CATSDPSLRQYF
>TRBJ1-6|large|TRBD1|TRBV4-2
TGTGCCAGCAGCCAAGGAGGCGGAGGGGGCGTTTCACCCCTCCACTTT
CASSQGGGGGVSPLHF
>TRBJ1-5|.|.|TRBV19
TGTGCCAGTCGGGGGGCCGCCCGGGGGTATAGCAATCAGCCCCAGCATTTT
CASRGAARGYSNQPQHF
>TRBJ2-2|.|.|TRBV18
TGTGCCAGCTCACCCCTACCGGGTACCGGGGAGCTGTTTTTT
CASSPLPGTGELFF
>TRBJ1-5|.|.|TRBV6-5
TGTGCCAGCACACGGGGGAATAGCAATCAGCCCCAGCATTTT
CASTRGNSNQPQHF
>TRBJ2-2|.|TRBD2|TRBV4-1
TGCGCCAGCAGCCAAGATCTCGCGGGAGTTCGTCCCGGGGAGCTGTTTTTT
CASSQDLAGVRPGELFF
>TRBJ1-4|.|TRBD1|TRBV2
TGTGCCAGCAGTGTGGACAGGGTGGAGGAAAAACTGTTTTTT
CASSVDRVEEKLFF
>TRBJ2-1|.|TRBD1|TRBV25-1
TGTGCCAGCAGCGAGCCTGGACAGGGAATATCCTACAATGAGCAGTTCTTC
CASSEPGQGISYNEQFF
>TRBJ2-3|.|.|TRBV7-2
TGTGCCAGCAGCCAACGGGGAGGCCCAGATACGCAGTATTTT
CASSQRGGPDTQYF
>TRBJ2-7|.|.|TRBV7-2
TGTGCCAGCAGCTTAGTCTTCGGGGGTTCCTACGAGCAGTACTTC
CASSLVFGGSYEQYF
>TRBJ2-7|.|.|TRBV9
TGTGCCAGCAGCGGTAGTTATCCCTACGAGCAGTACTTC
CASSGSYPYEQYF
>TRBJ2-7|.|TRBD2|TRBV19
TGTGCCAGTAGTATGGGACTGAGAATGGGGAGGGACGAGCAGTACTTC
CASSMGLRMGRDEQYF
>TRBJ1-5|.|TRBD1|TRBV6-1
TGTGCCAGCAGTGGACAGGGCTCCGCGCTAAGCAATCAGCCCCAGCATTTT
CASSGQGSALSNQPQHF
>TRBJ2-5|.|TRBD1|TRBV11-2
TGTGCCAGCAGCTTAGGGCAGGGGGTAAAAGAGACCCAGTACTTC
CASSLGQGVKETQYF
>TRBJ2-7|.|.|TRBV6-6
TGTGCCAGCAGTCCAGACTTGGTTCTGAACGAGCAGTACTTC
CASSPDLVLNEQYF
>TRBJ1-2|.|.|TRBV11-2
TGTGCCAGCAGCAAGAACAGGGTCTATGGCTACACCTTC
CASSKNRVYGYTF
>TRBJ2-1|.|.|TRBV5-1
TGCGCCAGCAGCTTGGATCCTTTCAATGAGCAGTTCTTC
CASSLDPFNEQFF
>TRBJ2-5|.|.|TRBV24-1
TGTGCCACCAGTGATGGGTCGCAGGGTATCCAAGAGACCCAGTACTTC
CATSDGSQGIQETQYF
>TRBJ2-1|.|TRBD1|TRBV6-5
TGTGCCAGCAGCCCGACAGGGCTCTCCTACAATGAGCAGTTCTTC
CASSPTGLSYNEQFF
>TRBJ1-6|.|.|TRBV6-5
TGTGCCAGGGGGAGAAACAGGGCGGGTTATTCACCCCTCCACTTT
CARGRNRAGYSPLHF
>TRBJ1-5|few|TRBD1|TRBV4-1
TGCGCCAGCAGCCAAGGGGACAGGGGCAATCAGCCCCAGCATTTT
CASSQGDRGNQPQHF
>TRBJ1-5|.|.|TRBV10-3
TGTGCCATCAGTGAGGGTTTGCGGCAGCCCCAGCATTTT
CAISEGLRQPQHF
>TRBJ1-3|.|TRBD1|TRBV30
TGTGCCTGGAGTCGGGGGACAGGGGGCTTTGGAAACACCATATATTTT
CAWSRGTGGFGNTIYF